The clone carrying this TCR beta chain was detected a few times. Here immunoSEQ multiplex PCR was the method, and the copy in TCRdb shows in-frame clones only, minus some. The sample has under 350,000 clones, around nine tenths seen once; the top ten hold around 1.2%. J gave up 8 bases and V 6 bases, and 7 bases lay outside the gene matches. The germline gives CDR1 MNHEY, CDR2 SMNVEV (reference sequence). The CDR3 runs to 13 residues. This entry is derived from a study of blood T cell repertoires in COVID-19. Study overall: The United States, Italy and Spain were the sources of the acute and convalescent COVID-19 samples.

Sequencing was carried out using peripheral blood. This chain joins TRBV27 and TRBJ1-2; 9 bases agree with TRBD1. This receptor was taken from a man aged 70 or older with acute or convalescent COVID-19. Here the CDR3 reads CASRLTGGDGYTF. The CDR3 DNA reads as TGTGCCAGCAGGCTCACAGGGGGCGACGGCTACACCTTC.